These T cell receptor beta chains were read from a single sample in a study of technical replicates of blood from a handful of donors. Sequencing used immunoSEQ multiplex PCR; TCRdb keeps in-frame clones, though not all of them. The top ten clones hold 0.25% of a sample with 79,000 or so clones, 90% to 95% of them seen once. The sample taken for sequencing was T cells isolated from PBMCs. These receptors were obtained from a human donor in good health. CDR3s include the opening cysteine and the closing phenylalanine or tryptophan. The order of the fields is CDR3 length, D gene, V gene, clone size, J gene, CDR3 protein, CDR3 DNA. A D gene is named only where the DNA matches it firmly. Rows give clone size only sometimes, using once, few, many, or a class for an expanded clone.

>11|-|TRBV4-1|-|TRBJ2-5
CASSSVGAQYF
TGCGCCAGCAGCTCCGTAGGGGCCCAGTACTTC
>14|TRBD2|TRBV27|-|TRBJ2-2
CASYLAGNTGELFF
TGTGCCAGCTATCTAGCGGGGAACACCGGGGAGCTGTTTTTT
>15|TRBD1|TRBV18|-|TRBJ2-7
CASSPGTGDLYEQYF
TGTGCCAGCTCACCCGGGACAGGGGATCTCTACGAGCAGTACTTC
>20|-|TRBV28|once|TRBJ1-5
CASSRDSLDGNWGGNQPQHF
TGTGCCAGCAGCCGTGATTCGCTGGATGGTAATTGGGGAGGGAATCAGCCCCAGCATTTT
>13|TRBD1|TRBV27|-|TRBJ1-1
CASRATGRSGAFF
TGTGCCAGCAGAGCGACAGGGAGGTCGGGAGCTTTCTTT
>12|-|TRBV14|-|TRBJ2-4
CASRGSGVIQYF
TGTGCCAGCAGGGGGAGTGGGGTCATTCAGTACTTC
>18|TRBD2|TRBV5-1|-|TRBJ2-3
CASSFRLAGDGEADTQYF
TGCGCCAGCAGCTTCCGACTAGCGGGAGATGGGGAGGCAGATACGCAGTATTTT
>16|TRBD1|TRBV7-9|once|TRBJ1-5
CASSSRGTGLNQPQHF
TGTGCCAGCAGCTCACGGGGGACAGGCCTAAATCAGCCCCAGCATTTT
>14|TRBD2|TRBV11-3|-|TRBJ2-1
CASSKRGGYNEQFF
TGTGCCAGCAGTAAGCGGGGGGGGTACAATGAGCAGTTCTTC
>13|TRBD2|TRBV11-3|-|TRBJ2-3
CASSSGTTDTQYF
TGTGCCAGCAGCTCCGGGACTACCGATACGCAGTATTTT
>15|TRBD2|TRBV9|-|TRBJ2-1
CASSVASGGFDEQFF
TGTGCCAGCAGCGTAGCTAGCGGGGGATTTGATGAGCAGTTCTTC
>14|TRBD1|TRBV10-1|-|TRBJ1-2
CASSRDRENYGYTF
TGCGCCAGCAGTCGGGACAGGGAGAACTATGGCTACACCTTC
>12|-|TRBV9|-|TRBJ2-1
CASSVVPNEQFF
TGTGCCAGCAGCGTAGTTCCGAATGAGCAGTTCTTC
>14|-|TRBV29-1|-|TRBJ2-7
CSVEGSQGNYEQYF
TGCAGCGTTGAAGGTTCGCAGGGGAACTACGAGCAGTACTTC
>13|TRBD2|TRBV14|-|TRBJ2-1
CASSKERGNEQFF
TGTGCCAGCAGCAAGGAGCGGGGCAATGAGCAGTTCTTC
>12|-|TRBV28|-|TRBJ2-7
CASSLVSDEQYF
TGTGCCAGCAGTTTAGTATCCGACGAGCAGTACTTC
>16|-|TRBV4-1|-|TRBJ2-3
CASSPETPNGPDTQYF
TGCGCCAGCAGCCCCGAGACCCCTAATGGGCCAGATACGCAGTATTTT
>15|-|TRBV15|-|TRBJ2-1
CATSREVSSYNEQFF
TGTGCCACCAGCAGGGAGGTGAGCTCCTACAATGAGCAGTTCTTC
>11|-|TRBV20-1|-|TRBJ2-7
CSAGLGSEQYF
TGCAGTGCGGGACTTGGCTCCGAGCAGTACTTC
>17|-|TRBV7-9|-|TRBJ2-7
CASSSSGLTWLGYEQYF
TGTGCCAGCAGCTCCTCAGGGTTAACTTGGCTGGGGTACGAGCAGTACTTC
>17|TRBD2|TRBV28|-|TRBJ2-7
CASSHGLAGGLLNEQYF
TGTGCCAGCAGTCACGGACTAGCGGGAGGGCTCTTGAACGAGCAGTACTTC
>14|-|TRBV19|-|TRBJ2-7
CASSTQGNSYEQYF
TGTGCCAGTAGTACCCAGGGGAACTCCTACGAGCAGTACTTC
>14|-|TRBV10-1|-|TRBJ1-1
CASSESSGHGAAFF
TGCGCCAGCAGTGAGTCATCAGGGCACGGCGCAGCTTTCTTT
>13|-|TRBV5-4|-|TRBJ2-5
CASSLRGLETQYF
TGTGCCAGCAGCTTGAGAGGGTTAGAGACCCAGTACTTC
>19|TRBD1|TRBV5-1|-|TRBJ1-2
CASSSTPPGQDFIKQGYTF
TGCGCCAGCAGCTCCACGCCGCCGGGACAGGACTTTATAAAGCAAGGCTACACCTTC
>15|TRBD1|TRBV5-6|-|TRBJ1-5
CASSYRGGGNQPQHF
TGTGCCAGCAGTTACAGGGGAGGAGGCAATCAGCCCCAGCATTTT
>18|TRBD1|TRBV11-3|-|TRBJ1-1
CASSLEVGTGGMDTEAFF
TGTGCCAGCAGCTTAGAAGTGGGAACAGGGGGCATGGACACTGAAGCTTTCTTT
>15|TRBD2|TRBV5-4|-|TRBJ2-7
CASSTGPAGVREQYF
TGTGCCAGCAGCACCGGCCCAGCGGGAGTAAGAGAGCAGTACTTC
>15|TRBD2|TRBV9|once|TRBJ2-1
CASSVGLAGGREQFF
TGTGCCAGCAGCGTAGGGCTAGCGGGGGGGCGGGAGCAGTTCTTC
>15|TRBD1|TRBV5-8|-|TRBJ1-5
CASSPRDRVYQPQHF
TGTGCCAGCAGCCCCCGGGACAGGGTATATCAGCCCCAGCATTTT
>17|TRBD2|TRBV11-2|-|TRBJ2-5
CASSQGLAGDSSETQYF
TGTGCCAGCAGCCAGGGACTAGCGGGGGATTCTTCGGAGACCCAGTACTTC
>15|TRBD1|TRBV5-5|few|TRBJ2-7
CASSSDRTHQLEQYF
TGTGCCAGCAGCTCGGACAGGACCCACCAACTGGAGCAGTACTTC
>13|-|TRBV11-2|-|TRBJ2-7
CASSFQELYEQYF
TGTGCCAGCAGCTTTCAAGAGCTCTACGAGCAGTACTTC
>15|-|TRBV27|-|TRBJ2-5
CASSLSMGRQETQYF
TGTGCCAGCAGTTTATCGATGGGCAGACAAGAGACCCAGTACTTC
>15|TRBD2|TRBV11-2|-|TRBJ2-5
CASSLLAGGQETQYF
TGTGCCAGCAGCTTACTAGCGGGGGGCCAAGAGACCCAGTACTTC
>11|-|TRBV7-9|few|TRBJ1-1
CASSQYTEAFF
TGTGCCAGCAGCCAGTACACTGAAGCTTTCTTT